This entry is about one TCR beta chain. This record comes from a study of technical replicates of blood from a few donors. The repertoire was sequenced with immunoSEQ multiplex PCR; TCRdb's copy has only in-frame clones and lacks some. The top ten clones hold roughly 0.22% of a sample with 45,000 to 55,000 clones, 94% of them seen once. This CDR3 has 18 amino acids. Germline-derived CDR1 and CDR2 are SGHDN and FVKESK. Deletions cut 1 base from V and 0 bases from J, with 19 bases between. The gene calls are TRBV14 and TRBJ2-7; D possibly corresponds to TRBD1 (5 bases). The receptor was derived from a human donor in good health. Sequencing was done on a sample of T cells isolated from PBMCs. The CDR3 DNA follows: TGTGCCAGCAGCCAAGTCCTCGAATCGACAGAGAACTCCTACGAGCAGTACTTC. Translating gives CASSQVLESTENSYEQYF.